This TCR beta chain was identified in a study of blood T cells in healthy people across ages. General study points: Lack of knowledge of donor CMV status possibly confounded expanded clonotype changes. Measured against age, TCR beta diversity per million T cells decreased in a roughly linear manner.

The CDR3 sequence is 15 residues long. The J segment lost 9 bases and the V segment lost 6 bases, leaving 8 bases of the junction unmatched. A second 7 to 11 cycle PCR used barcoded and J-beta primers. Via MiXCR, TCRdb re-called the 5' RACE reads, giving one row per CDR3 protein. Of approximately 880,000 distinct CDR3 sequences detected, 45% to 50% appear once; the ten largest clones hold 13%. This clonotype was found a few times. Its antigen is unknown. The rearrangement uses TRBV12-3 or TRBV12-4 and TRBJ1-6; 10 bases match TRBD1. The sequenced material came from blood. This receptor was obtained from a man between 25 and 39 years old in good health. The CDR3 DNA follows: TGTGCCAGCAGCGAGGCCGGGACAGGGGTTTCACCCCTCCACTTT. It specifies CASSEAGTGVSPLHF.